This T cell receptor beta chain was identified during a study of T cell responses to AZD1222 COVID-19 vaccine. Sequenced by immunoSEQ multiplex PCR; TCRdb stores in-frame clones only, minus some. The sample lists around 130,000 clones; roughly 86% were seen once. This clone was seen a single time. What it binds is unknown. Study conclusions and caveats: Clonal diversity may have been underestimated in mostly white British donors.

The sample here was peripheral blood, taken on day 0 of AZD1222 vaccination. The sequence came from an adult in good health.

The DNA for the CDR3 is TGTGCCAGCCGGGGTTTCGCCTACGAGCAGTACTTC. Protein product: CASRGFAYEQYF. J is TRBJ2-7 and V is TRBV2; D may be TRBD2 (5 bases). Between the trimmed V and J ends, which lost 8 bases and 2 bases, there was a span of 10 bases. The CDR3 is made up of 12 amino acids. Germline loops: CDR1 SNHLY, CDR2 FYNNEI.